The 15 T cell receptor beta chains in this list originate from one sample, sequenced in a study of CD8 T cells in Susac syndrome. Random hexamers were used to reverse transcribe an amount of roughly 0.45 to 1 ug RNA. A single record per CDR3 protein comes from TCRdb applying MiXCR to the immunoSEQ multiplex PCR reads. The table records roughly 120,000 distinct CDR3 sequences, about 93% of them present only once. The specimen sequenced was CD4+ T cells from PBMCs. Receptor source: a human donor in good health.

The chain uses TRBV6-5 and TRBJ2-7; no firm D call. The length of the CDR3 is 12 residues. Germline loops: CDR1 MNHEY, CDR2 SVGAGI. V was trimmed by 6 bases and J by 7 bases, leaving 13 bases between them. The CDR3 reads CASRGDAREQYF. In DNA form, the CDR3 reads TGTGCCAGCAGGGGTGATGCGCGGGAGCAGTACTTC.

This clonotype has only one observation. CDR3 in amino acids: CASSLESDDEQFF. The CDR3, as DNA: TGTGCCAGCAGCTTGGAGTCGGATGATGAGCAGTTCTTC. This sequence joins TRBV5-6 and TRBJ2-1; D is ambiguous. The CDR3 is made up of 13 amino acids. V shed 0 bases and J shed 8 bases, with 9 bases lying between them. CDR1 SGHDT and CDR2 YYEEEE come from the germline V gene.

The CDR3 DNA sequence: TGCGCCAGCAGCATGGGACAGGGTAACAATGAGCAGTTCTTC. Its protein is CASSMGQGNNEQFF. The chain is built from TRBV5-1 and TRBJ2-1; 9 bases map to TRBD1. Trimming took 4 bases from V and 5 from J; bases not matched to a gene: 4. The CDR3 is 14 residues long. The V gene's germline CDR1 is SGHRS and CDR2 YFSETQ.

The CDR3 loop reads CASSPVGRNTEAFF. The CDR3 nucleotides are TGTGCCAGCAGTCCAGTGGGGCGGAACACTGAAGCTTTCTTT. The chain recombines TRBV6-2 or TRBV6-3 with TRBJ1-1; TRBD1 is a possible D gene (5 bases). The CDR3 runs 14 residues. Between the trimmed V and J ends, which lost 5 bases and 1 base, there was a span of 11 bases. Germline CDR1 reads MNHEY; CDR2 reads SVGEGT.

In regard to this clonotype: The junction departs from germline at one end; a sequencing error may be responsible. This chain links TRBV20-1 with TRBJ1-1, with 8 bases lining up with TRBD1. Germline values: CDR1 DFQATT, CDR2 SNEGSKA (reference sequence). The CDR3 runs 17 residues. CDR3 nucleotides: TGCAGTGCTAGAGATAGGAGGGGGGACAGGATGAACGCTGAAGCTTTCTTT. Amino acids: CSARDRRGDRMNAEAFF.

The chain carries TRBV14 and TRBJ2-6; no firm D call. The CDR3 contains 16 residues. V shed 1 base and J shed 1 base, with 8 bases lying between them. Germline loops: CDR1 SGHDN, CDR2 FVKESK. The CDR3 nucleotides read TGTGCCAGCAGCCAAGCTTCCGGGTCTGGGGCCAACGTCCTGACTTTC. This encodes CASSQASGSGANVLTF.

The chain combines TRBV6-5 with TRBJ2-7; no clear D gene. CDR1 and CDR2 (germline): MNHEY, SVGAGI. V gave up 0 bases and J gave up 0 bases, with 12 bases separating them. CDR3 length equals 16 residues. The CDR3 region has the DNA TGTGCCAGCAGTTACTCTAAGCCCCCAGCCTCCTACGAGCAGTACTTC. Translated: CASSYSKPPASYEQYF.

V gene TRBV5-1 combines with J gene TRBJ2-7; 11 bases agree with TRBD1. CDR1 is SGHRS and CDR2 is YFSETQ in the germline V gene. V gave up 4 bases and J gave up 3 bases; unmatched junction bases: 3. The CDR3 has 14 residues. CDR3 DNA sequence: TGCGCCAGCAGCCCGGGACAGGGGGGCTACGAGCAGTACTTC. Translation gives CASSPGQGGYEQYF. Full variable domain (outside the CDR3, taken from reference TRBV5-1 and TRBJ2-7): KAGVTQTPRYLIKTRGQQVTLSCSPISGHRSVSWYQQTPGQGLQFLFEYFSETQRNKGNFPGRFSGRQFSNSRSEMNVSTLELGDSALYLCASSPGQGGYEQYFGPGTRLTVT.

The V and J genes are TRBV7-2 and TRBJ2-3, with 11 bases identical to TRBD2. V shed 1 base, J shed 5 bases, and the junction held 5 bases outside the gene matches. The CDR3 is 16 amino acids. Germline loops: CDR1 SGHTA, CDR2 FQGNSA. The CDR3 protein is CASSLGLAGSGDTQYF. The CDR3 nucleotides are TGTGCCAGCAGCTTAGGACTAGCGGGATCGGGAGATACGCAGTATTTT.

The chain recombines TRBV5-1 with TRBJ2-5; TRBD2 matches 14 bases. Per germline, CDR1 SGHRS and CDR2 YFSETQ. The CDR3 runs 15 residues. V shed 5 bases and J 4 bases; nucleotides not matched to a gene: 4. CDR3 DNA sequence: TGCGCCAGCAGATCTGGACTAGCGGGAGGAGAGACCCAGTACTTC. It specifies CASRSGLAGGETQYF.

This clonotype showed up just once. The V gene is TRBV3-1, the J gene TRBJ2-2, with D unresolved. Per the germline V gene, CDR1 is LGHDT and CDR2 is YNNKEL (reference sequence). The CDR3 has 12 amino acids. The germline V and J ends were trimmed by 3 bases and 6 bases, with 5 bases remaining between them. This CDR3 is CASSQASGELFF. CDR3 bases: TGTGCCAGCAGCCAGGCCTCCGGGGAGCTGTTTTTT.

The chain employs TRBV30 and TRBJ2-5; 8 bases are a match to TRBD2. V trimming: 0 bases; J trimming: 5 bases; junction bases outside the gene matches: 11. The length of the CDR3 is 16 residues. The germline CDR1 and CDR2 sequences are GTSNPN and SVGIG (reference sequence). The CDR3 region is CAWSVGVSSGGETQYF. CDR3 DNA sequence: TGTGCCTGGAGTGTGGGAGTATCATCGGGGGGGGAGACCCAGTACTTC.

This clonotype was found a few times. J is TRBJ2-2 and V is TRBV29-1, with D possibly matching TRBD2 (6 bases). From germline, CDR1 is SQVTM and CDR2 ANQGSEA. CDR3 length equals 13 residues. V lost 5 bases to trimming and J lost 2 bases, with 9 bases between them. As DNA, the CDR3 is TGCAGCGTTCGGCGGGGAAACACCGGGGAGCTGTTTTTT. Residues: CSVRRGNTGELFF.

CDR3 region: CASSQDNVGNTIYF. The CDR3 nucleotides read TGTGCCAGCAGCCAAGACAACGTAGGAAACACCATATATTTT. The chain links TRBV3-1 to TRBJ1-3, with D unresolved. The CDR3 contains 14 residues. The V gene's germline CDR1 is LGHDT and CDR2 YNNKEL (reference sequence). Trimming left V 0 bases short and J 4 bases short, with 7 bases between.

The V gene is TRBV6-2 or TRBV6-3, the J gene TRBJ2-7; 8 bases line up with TRBD1. Germline V gene sequence: CDR1 MNHEY, CDR2 SVGEGT. The CDR3 sequence is 14 residues long. Trimming removed 6 bases from V and 3 bases from J; junction bases left unmatched: 7. This CDR3 is CASSLTGARYEQYF. The CDR3 nucleotides are TGTGCCAGCAGCTTGACAGGGGCCCGCTACGAGCAGTACTTC.